The rows below give T cell receptor beta chains drawn from one sample of a study of shared clonotypes between healthy human individuals. Assay: immunoSEQ multiplex PCR; the TCRdb copy retains only in-frame clones and omits some. The sample records about 1.1 million clones, more than 75% being singletons. Material for sequencing was memory CD4+ T cells from PBMCs. The receptor set was obtained from a man aged 18 to 29 in good health. Some clones in this sample may be carry-over from other donors' samples. Each CDR3 is given with its conserved first and last residue. The order of the fields is V gene, D gene, clone size, J gene, CDR3 DNA, CDR3 protein. A D gene is named only where the DNA matches it firmly. Size tells how often a clone was seen (once, few, many) or the class of an expanded clone, and some rows leave it out.

TRBV10-1	TRBD1	.	TRBJ2-5	TGCGCCAGCAGTGATCGGACAGGGAGGGAGACCCAGTACTTC	CASSDRTGRETQYF
TRBV6-1	.	.	TRBJ2-4	TGTGCCAGCAGTGAAGGGGTGGCTCGCAGGGTAAACATTCAGTACTTC	CASSEGVARRVNIQYF
TRBV7-9	TRBD1	.	TRBJ1-1	TGTGCCAGCAGCCCCCGATGGACAGGCATGAACACTGAAGCTTTCTTT	CASSPRWTGMNTEAFF
TRBV6-6	.	.	TRBJ2-7	TGTGCCAGCAGTTACGTCGGTGGGGCCTACGAGCAGTACTTC	CASSYVGGAYEQYF
TRBV6-5	.	once	TRBJ1-2	TGTGCCAGCAGTTACCGGTCTGGCGGCTACACCTTC	CASSYRSGGYTF
TRBV19	.	.	TRBJ1-1	TGTGCCTCACAGGCGCCAGCCGGCCACACTGAAGCTTTCTTT	CASQAPAGHTEAFF
TRBV5-4	TRBD2	.	TRBJ2-7	TGTGCCAGCAGCTCTAATTTTGCGGGAGGGGCTCGCGAGCAGTACTTC	CASSSNFAGGAREQYF
TRBV18	TRBD1	.	TRBJ2-3	TGTGCCAGCTCACGGGGACAGGGCACAGATACGCAGTATTTT	CASSRGQGTDTQYF
TRBV28	.	.	TRBJ1-1	TGTGCCAGCATAGGCAGGCCCATGGAAACTGAAGCTTTCTTT	CASIGRPMETEAFF
TRBV19	TRBD1	many	TRBJ2-3	TGTGCCAGTAGTATAGTCCCGGGACAGAGAAGCACAGATACGCAGTATTTT	CASSIVPGQRSTDTQYF
TRBV9	TRBD2	once	TRBJ2-5	TGTGCCAGCAGCGTAGTCCCTAGCGGGAGGTATGAGACCCAGTACTTC	CASSVVPSGRYETQYF
TRBV7-2	.	.	TRBJ1-1	TGTGCCAGCAGCTACCTGGGGACGGGGAACACTGAAGCTTTCTTT	CASSYLGTGNTEAFF
TRBV18	.	.	TRBJ2-7	TGTGCCAGCTCACCTCCTCAGGGGTCCTTCTACGAGCAGTACTTC	CASSPPQGSFYEQYF
TRBV27	.	.	TRBJ2-7	TGTGCCAGCTTGGACCCCTCTACCTACGAGCAGTACTTC	CASLDPSTYEQYF